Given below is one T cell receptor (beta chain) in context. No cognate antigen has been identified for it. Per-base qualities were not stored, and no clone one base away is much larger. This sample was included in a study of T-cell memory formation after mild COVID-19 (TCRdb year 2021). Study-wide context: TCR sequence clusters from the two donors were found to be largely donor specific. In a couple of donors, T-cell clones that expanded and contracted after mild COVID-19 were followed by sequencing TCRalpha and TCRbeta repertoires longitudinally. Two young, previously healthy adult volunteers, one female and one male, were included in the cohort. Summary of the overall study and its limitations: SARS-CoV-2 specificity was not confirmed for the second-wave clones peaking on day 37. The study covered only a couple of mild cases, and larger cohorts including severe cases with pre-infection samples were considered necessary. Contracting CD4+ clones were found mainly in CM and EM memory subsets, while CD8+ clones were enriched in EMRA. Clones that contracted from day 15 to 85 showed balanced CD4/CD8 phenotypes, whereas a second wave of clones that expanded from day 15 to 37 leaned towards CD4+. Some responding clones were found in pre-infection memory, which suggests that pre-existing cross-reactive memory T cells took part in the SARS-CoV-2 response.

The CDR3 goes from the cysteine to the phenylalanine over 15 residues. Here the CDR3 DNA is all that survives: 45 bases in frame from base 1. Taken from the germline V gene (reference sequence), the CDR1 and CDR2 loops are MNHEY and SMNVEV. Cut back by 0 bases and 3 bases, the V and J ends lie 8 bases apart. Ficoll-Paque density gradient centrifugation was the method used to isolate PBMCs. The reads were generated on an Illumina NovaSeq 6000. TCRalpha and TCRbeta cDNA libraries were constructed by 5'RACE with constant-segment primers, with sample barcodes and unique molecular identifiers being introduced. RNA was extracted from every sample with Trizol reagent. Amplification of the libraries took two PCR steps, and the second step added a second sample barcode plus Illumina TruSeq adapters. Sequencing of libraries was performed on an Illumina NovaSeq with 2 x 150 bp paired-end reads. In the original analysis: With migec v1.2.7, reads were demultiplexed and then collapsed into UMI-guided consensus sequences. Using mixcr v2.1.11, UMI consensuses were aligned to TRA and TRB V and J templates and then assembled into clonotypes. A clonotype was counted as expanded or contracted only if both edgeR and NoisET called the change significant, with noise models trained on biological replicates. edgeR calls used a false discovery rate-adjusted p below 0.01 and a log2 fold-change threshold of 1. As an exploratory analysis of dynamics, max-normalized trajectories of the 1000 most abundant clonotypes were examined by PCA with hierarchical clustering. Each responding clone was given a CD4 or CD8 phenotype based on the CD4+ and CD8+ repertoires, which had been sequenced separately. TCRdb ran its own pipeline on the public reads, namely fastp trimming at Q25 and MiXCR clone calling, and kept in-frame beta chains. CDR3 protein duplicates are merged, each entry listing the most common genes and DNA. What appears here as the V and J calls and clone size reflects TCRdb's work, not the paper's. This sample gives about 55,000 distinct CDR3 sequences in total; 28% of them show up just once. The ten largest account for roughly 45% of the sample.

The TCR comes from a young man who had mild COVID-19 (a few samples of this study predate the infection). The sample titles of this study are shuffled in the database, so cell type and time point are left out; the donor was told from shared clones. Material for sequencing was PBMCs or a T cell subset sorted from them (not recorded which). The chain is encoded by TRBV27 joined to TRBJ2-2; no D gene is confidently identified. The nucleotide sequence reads TGTGCCAGCAGTTTATCGTATGGGCACACCGGGGAGCTGTTTTTT. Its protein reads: CASSLSYGHTGELFF.